Shown below are 8 T cell receptor beta chains from a single sample sequenced in a study of CD8 T cells in Susac syndrome. With random hexamers, reverse transcription was performed on about 0.5 to 1 ug of RNA. MiXCR was run by TCRdb on the immunoSEQ multiplex PCR reads, yielding one entry per CDR3 protein. The table shows around 220,000 distinct CDR3 sequences, with around nine tenths occurring only once. The sample consisted of CD8+ T cells from PBMCs. The receptors originated from a human donor with multiple sclerosis.

The J gene is TRBJ2-1, the V gene TRBV6-2 or TRBV6-3; possible D gene TRBD2, 6 bases. This CDR3 comprises 15 residues. The germline V and J ends were trimmed by 6 bases and 2 bases, with 14 bases remaining between them. Germline V gene lookup returns CDR1 MNHEY and CDR2 SVGEGT. DNA of the CDR3: TGTGCCAGCAGCCCTAGCGCGGGACCCTACAATGAGCAGTTCTTC. Translating it yields CASSPSAGPYNEQFF.

This clonotype was seen just once. The rearrangement uses TRBV9 and TRBJ2-5; maybe TRBD2 (6 bases). V shed 0 bases and J shed 2 bases, with 17 bases lying between them. There are 17 residues in the CDR3. From germline, CDR1 is SGDLS and CDR2 YYNGEE. CDR3: CASSVGDSGGLQETQYF. The DNA of the CDR3 is TGTGCCAGCAGCGTAGGTGATAGCGGAGGCCTACAAGAGACCCAGTACTTC. Supplemented by reference TRBV9 and TRBJ2-5, the full variable domain reads DSGVTQTPKHLITATGQRVTLRCSPRSGDLSVYWYQQSLDQGLQFLIQYYNGEERAKGNILERFSAQQFPDLHSELNLSSLELGDSALYFCASSVGDSGGLQETQYFGPGTRLLVL.

The chain couples TRBV30 to TRBJ1-2; no clear D. The CDR3 is 13 residues long. Looked up from germline, CDR1 is GTSNPN and CDR2 is SVGIG (reference sequence). Trimming pared 3 bases from V and 0 bases from J, leaving 8 bases between. The CDR3 nucleotides are TGTGCCTGGAGGGATTATACTAACTATGGCTACACCTTC. As protein: CAWRDYTNYGYTF.

This clonotype is a singleton in its sample. The chain joins TRBV13 to TRBJ1-1; the D is unclear. Germline values: CDR1 PRHDT, CDR2 FYEKMQ (reference sequence). The CDR3 extends over 15 amino acids. The V gene lost 5 bases and the J gene lost 0 bases, with 13 bases spanning the gap. The CDR3 sequence: CASSRKGFLNTEAFF. The CDR3 nucleotides are TGTGCCAGCAGCCGTAAGGGATTTTTGAACACTGAAGCTTTCTTT.

The chain links TRBV3-1 to TRBJ2-1; D ambiguous. Germline loops: CDR1 LGHDT, CDR2 YNNKEL (reference sequence). The CDR3 has 15 amino acids. V was cut by 0 bases and J by 8 bases, with 14 bases left in between. The CDR3 protein is CASSQDPKFTYEQFF. In DNA form, the CDR3 reads TGTGCCAGCAGCCAAGATCCCAAATTTACGTATGAGCAGTTCTTC.

The chain couples TRBV2 to TRBJ2-1; D is undetermined. This CDR3 comprises 13 residues. V dropped 6 bases and J dropped 5 bases, with 11 bases sitting between them. Germline lookup yields CDR1 SNHLY and CDR2 FYNNEI. This chain's CDR3 is CASSFMANNEQFF. The CDR3 DNA sequence: TGTGCCAGCAGCTTTATGGCAAACAATGAGCAGTTCTTC. Full variable domain (outside the CDR3, taken from reference TRBV2 and TRBJ2-1): EPEVTQTPSHQVTQMGQEVILRCVPISNHLYFYWYRQILGQKVEFLVSFYNNEISEKSEIFDDQFSVERPDGSNFTLKIRSTKLEDSAMYFCASSFMANNEQFFGPGTRLTVL.

This chain links TRBV9 with TRBJ2-5; TRBD2 matches 11 bases. This CDR3 is built from 15 residues. Germline CDR1 and CDR2: SGDLS and YYNGEE. V lost 4 bases, J lost 3 bases, and 5 bases stayed unmatched. The CDR3 sequence: CASSPETSGEETQYF. CDR3 bases: TGTGCCAGCAGCCCCGAGACTAGCGGGGAAGAGACCCAGTACTTC.

This clonotype was seen once. This chain connects TRBV6-5 to TRBJ1-2; D is uncertain. Trimming pared 0 bases from V and 8 bases from J, leaving 13 bases between. The CDR3 contains 14 residues. Germline assignment: CDR1 MNHEY and CDR2 SVGAGI. DNA for the CDR3: TGTGCCAGCAGTTACTCTGGGTTTGAAGGCGGCTACACCTTC. It codes for CASSYSGFEGGYTF.